The 18 T cell receptor beta chains reported below all come from one sample, sequenced in a study of blood T cell repertoires in COVID-19. Assay used: immunoSEQ multiplex PCR; TCRdb lists only in-frame clones, some missing. Of some 100,000 clones listed, about 90% are singletons. Sequences were obtained from peripheral blood. These receptors came from a man between 50 and 59 years old with acute or convalescent COVID-19.

A word on this clone: This sample also contains other DNA sequences that code for the same CDR3. The chain joins TRBV11-2 to TRBJ1-1, with D unresolved. Germline loops: CDR1 SGHAT, CDR2 FQNNGV. This CDR3 region has 12 residues. Trimming took 1 base from V and 4 from J, leaving 4 bases between them. CDR3 bases: TGTGCCAGCAGCTTAGTCCGCACTGAAGCTTTCTTT. This translates into CASSLVRTEAFF.

The J gene is TRBJ1-5, the V gene TRBV19; TRBD1 matches at 9 bases. Germline CDR1 LNHDA, CDR2 SQIVND (reference sequence). V shed 5 bases and J 4 bases; nucleotides not matched to a gene: 6. The CDR3 has 15 residues. DNA of the CDR3: TGTGCCAGTAGTCGGGACAGGGAACATAATCAGCCCCAGCATTTT. This sequence encodes CASSRDREHNQPQHF.

V usage is TRBV5-1 and J usage is TRBJ2-3; the match to TRBD1 covers 8 bases. After removal of 4 bases from V and 3 bases from J, the junction contained 10 bases not matched to a gene. Germline V gene lookup returns CDR1 SGHRS and CDR2 YFSETQ. The CDR3 has 16 residues. DNA of the CDR3: TGCGCCAGCAGCCCCCTACAGGGGGTAAGGACAGATACGCAGTATTTT. Protein product: CASSPLQGVRTDTQYF.

This chain joins TRBV7-9 and TRBJ1-5; the D gene is possibly TRBD1 (5 bases). Trimming cost V 4 bases and J 9 bases, with 7 bases left between them. CDR1 SEHNR and CDR2 FQNEAQ come from the germline V gene (reference sequence). CDR3 length: 11 residues. The CDR3 coding sequence is TGTGCCAGCAGCTCCCAGGGGCCCCAGCATTTT. Its protein is CASSSQGPQHF.

The count of this clone is one. The CDR3 bases are TGCGCCAGCAGCCGGGACAAGAACTATGGCTACACCTTC. Translation gives CASSRDKNYGYTF. The rearrangement joins TRBV10-2 to TRBJ1-2, with D perhaps TRBD1 (6 bases). The CDR3 contains 13 residues. Germline assignment: CDR1 WSHSY and CDR2 SAAADI. Deletions cut 6 bases from V and 2 bases from J, with 10 bases between.

V is TRBV19 and J is TRBJ1-5; D gene uncertain. The CDR3 is made up of 13 amino acids. Per the germline V gene, CDR1 is LNHDA and CDR2 is SQIVND (reference sequence). Trimming stripped 6 bases from V and 0 bases from J, with 6 bases between. The CDR3 sequence: CASRLYSNQPQHF. The CDR3 coding sequence is TGTGCCAGTAGGCTCTATAGCAATCAGCCCCAGCATTTT.

On this clone: The sample carries other DNA sequences with the same CDR3. The chain is built from TRBV10-1 and TRBJ1-2; D is unclear. Trimming took 0 bases from V and 4 from J, leaving 9 bases between them. The CDR3 totals 14 residues. Germline V gene sequence: CDR1 WNHNN, CDR2 SYGVQD (reference sequence). In DNA, the CDR3 is TGCGCCAGCAGTGAGTCCCGGACTGGCTATGGCTACACCTTC. Translated: CASSESRTGYGYTF.

On this clone: This specimen includes other DNA sequences encoding the same CDR3. The chain couples TRBV9 to TRBJ2-7, with no clear D. The CDR3 runs to 15 residues. Trimming removed 0 bases at V and 2 bases at J, with 12 bases between. Germline assignment: CDR1 SGDLS and CDR2 YYNGEE. CDR3 sequence: CASSVGPGPTYEQYF. The CDR3 DNA follows: TGTGCCAGCAGCGTAGGACCAGGCCCAACCTACGAGCAGTACTTC.

This sequence joins TRBV10-3 and TRBJ2-5, with TRBD1 matching 9 bases. The CDR3 covers 18 residues. Germline CDR1 reads ENHRY; CDR2 reads SYGVKD. Germline trimming cut 0 bases from V and 0 bases from J; bases unmatched to any gene: 8. This CDR3 is CAISESTWDRAHQETQYF. The CDR3 DNA follows: TGTGCCATCAGTGAGTCGACCTGGGACAGGGCCCACCAAGAGACCCAGTACTTC.

The rearrangement joins TRBV3-1 (or the pseudogene TRBV3-2) to TRBJ2-1, with TRBD2 matching over 8 bases. CDR1 LGHDT and CDR2 YNNKEL come from the germline V gene (reference sequence). CDR3 length equals 14 residues. Unmatched junction bases numbered 8, after V lost 7 bases and J lost 6 bases. The CDR3 loop reads CASTPRGAGNEQFF. CDR3 coding DNA: TGTGCCAGCACCCCGCGGGGGGCGGGCAATGAGCAGTTCTTC.

V is TRBV3-1 (or the pseudogene TRBV3-2) and J is TRBJ1-2, with D possibly being TRBD1 (6 bases). The germline V gene encodes CDR1 LGHDT and CDR2 YNNKEL (reference sequence). The CDR3 sequence is 16 residues long. V was trimmed by 0 bases and J by 5 bases, leaving 16 bases between them. This CDR3 is CASSQDRVRTVYGYTF. As DNA, the CDR3 is TGTGCCAGCAGCCAAGATCGAGTTCGGACAGTTTATGGCTACACCTTC.

This rearrangement joins TRBV6-1 to TRBJ2-3; no clear D. Trimming cost V 0 bases and J 0 bases, with 7 bases left between them. Germline CDR1 MNHNS, CDR2 SASEGT. CDR3 length: 15 amino acids. The CDR3 reads CASSEAAVSTDTQYF. The CDR3 bases are TGTGCCAGCAGTGAAGCGGCGGTTAGCACAGATACGCAGTATTTT.

The gene calls are TRBV9 and TRBJ1-5; 7 bases agree with TRBD1. J lost 5 bases, V lost 2 bases, and 7 bases had no gene match. Germline values: CDR1 SGDLS, CDR2 YYNGEE. The CDR3 has 15 amino acids. The CDR3 region has the DNA TGTGCCAGCAGCGTGGGACAGAACTTAGATCAGCCCCAGCATTTT. Residues: CASSVGQNLDQPQHF.

J is TRBJ1-2 and V is TRBV5-6; D is unresolved. V lost 0 bases, J lost 4 bases, and 13 bases lay in between. This CDR3 has 15 residues. Germline values: CDR1 SGHDT, CDR2 YYEEEE. CDR3 region: CASSLAEGGSYGYTF. DNA for the CDR3: TGTGCCAGCAGCTTGGCTGAGGGTGGGAGCTATGGCTACACCTTC. Together with reference TRBV5-6 and TRBJ1-2, the CDR3 gives the full variable domain: DAGVTQSPTHLIKTRGQQVTLRCSPKSGHDTVSWYQQALGQGPQFIFQYYEEEERQRGNFPDRFSGHQFPNYSSELNVNALLLGDSALYLCASSLAEGGSYGYTFGSGTRLTVV.

The chain carries TRBV11-3 and TRBJ1-1, with D unclear. V was cut by 4 bases and J by 6 bases, with 21 bases left in between. Germline CDR1 reads SGHNT; CDR2 reads YENEEA. This CDR3 region has 16 residues. As DNA, the CDR3 is TGTGCCAGCAGCTCCGGTCCAAGGAACACGGGAGCTGAAGCTTTCTTT. This translates into CASSSGPRNTGAEAFF.

V gene TRBV19 combines with J gene TRBJ1-3; 8 nucleotides align to TRBD1. Unmatched junction bases numbered 10, after V lost 6 bases and J lost 0 bases. This CDR3 spans 17 amino acids. Germline CDR1 and CDR2: LNHDA and SQIVND (reference sequence). CDR3 nucleotide sequence: TGTGCCAGTAGCGAGGGCAGGGGGCCCTACTCTGGAAACACCATATATTTT. Its protein product is CASSEGRGPYSGNTIYF. Combining the CDR3 with reference TRBV19 and TRBJ1-3 gives the whole variable domain DGGITQSPKYLFRKEGQNVTLSCEQNLNHDAMYWYRQDPGQGLRLIYYSQIVNDFQKGDIAEGYSVSREKKESFPLTVTSAQKNPTAFYLCASSEGRGPYSGNTIYFGEGSWLTVV.

This chain links TRBV5-4 with TRBJ2-1, with D hard to call. The CDR3 has 11 amino acids. V was clipped by 2 bases and J by 7 bases, with 4 bases between them. CDR1 is SGHNT and CDR2 is YYREEE in the germline V gene (reference sequence). In DNA form, the CDR3 reads TGTGCCAGCAGCTTCTCGAATGAGCAGTTCTTC. As protein: CASSFSNEQFF.

V and J are TRBV4-2 and TRBJ2-2; no clear D. CDR3 length: 12 amino acids. The germline V gene encodes CDR1 LGHNA and CDR2 YNFKEQ. V gave up 1 base and J gave up 6 bases, with 3 bases separating them. CDR3 sequence reads: CASSQVAGELFF. The CDR3 DNA is TGTGCCAGCAGCCAAGTAGCCGGGGAGCTGTTTTTT.